This TCR beta chain was recovered during a study of response to subunit inactivated influenza vaccine. This clonotype has more than one count but fewer than ten. The antigen is unknown. From the RT-PCR reads, TCRdb called clonotypes with MiXCR, one entry per CDR3 protein. The sample yields about 700,000 distinct CDR3 sequences, approximately 14% seen once. The CDR3 spans 14 residues. CDR1 is SGHTA, CDR2 FQGNSA, per germline. Trimming stripped 6 bases from V and 0 bases from J, with 6 bases between. Points from the study as a whole: T cells newly recruited by each seasonal influenza vaccination are few, the authors suggested.

Sequencing used PBMCs from blood, obtained 12 days after vaccination. The rearrangement links TRBV7-2 to TRBJ2-6; D unresolved. This clonotype was obtained from a man between 45 and 60 years old who received an inactivated influenza vaccine. As DNA, the CDR3 is TGTGCCAGCAGTCCGTTCTCTGGGGCCAACGTCCTGACTTTC. It codes for CASSPFSGANVLTF. The variable domain in full, with the rest retrieved from reference TRBV7-2 and TRBJ2-6, is GAGVSQSPSNKVTEKGKDVELRCDPISGHTALYWYRQSLGQGLEFLIYFQGNSAPDKSGLPSDRFSAERTGGSVSTLTIQRTQQEDSAVYLCASSPFSGANVLTFGAGSRLTVL.